Listed here are 8 T cell receptor beta chains from one sample, sequenced in a study of tumor and adjacent non-tumor tissue in lung cancer. The library came from three nested PCR rounds adapted from ARM-PCR protocols. TCRdb used MiXCR to reprocess the multiplex PCR reads, holding one entry per CDR3 protein. Here the sample spans approximately 79,000 distinct CDR3 sequences, approximately 72% being singletons. RNA was extracted from bulk tissue without any cell sorting. Sequencing was performed on lung tumor tissue. The receptors come from a woman aged 40 to 50 with non-small cell lung cancer.

This clonotype occurred many times. The chain couples TRBV30 to TRBJ2-7; the D is unclear. V dropped 8 bases and J dropped 0 bases, with 14 bases sitting between them. The CDR3 extends over 13 amino acids. Germline values: CDR1 GTSNPN, CDR2 SVGIG (reference sequence). As DNA, the CDR3 is TGTGCCCTGACGCGCTCGAGCTCCTACGAGCAGTACTTC. It yields the protein CALTRSSSYEQYF.

As concerns this clonotype: The junction does not match germline at one end; this may be a read error. This rearrangement joins TRBV11-2 to TRBJ2-2; D perhaps matches TRBD1 (6 bases). This CDR3 has 15 amino acids. The germline CDR1 and CDR2 sequences are SGHAT and FQNNGV. CDR3 sequence: CVSSPSQGLTGELFF. The CDR3 DNA reads as TGTGTCAGCAGTCCGAGTCAGGGGTTAACCGGGGAGCTGTTCTTT.

To note about this clonotype: A much larger clone differs from this one at a single base, so this may be a read error. V usage is TRBV28 and J usage is TRBJ1-5; the D gene is possibly TRBD1 (5 bases). This CDR3 is 15 amino acids long. V was shortened by 5 bases and J by 7 bases, with 18 bases between the two germline ends. Germline V CDR1 and CDR2: MDHEN, SYDVKM. The CDR3 bases are TGTGCCAGCAGTCGGTCGGGGCGAACTGAGCAGCCCCAGCATTTT. Amino acids: CASSRSGRTEQPQHF.

With regard to this clonotype: A read error may account for a junction end that differs from germline. The chain recombines TRBV29-1 with TRBJ2-5; 8 nucleotides align to TRBD1. The CDR3 spans 12 residues. The germline V gene has CDR1 SQVTM and CDR2 ANQGSEA. The CDR3 bases are TGTAGTATGGCCGGACAGGGAGAGACCCAATACTTC. It is translated as CSMAGQGETQYF.

Regarding this clonotype: At one of its ends the junction is not consistent with the germline gene, which may arise from a read error. V gene TRBV20-1 combines with J gene TRBJ1-2; TRBD1 might be the D (6 bases). CDR3 size: 13 residues. CDR1 and CDR2 from the germline V gene are DFQATT and SNEGSKA (reference sequence). CDR3 DNA sequence: TGCAGTCCTAGTCCTATGAAGACAGGCGACTACACCTTC. Translated: CSPSPMKTGDYTF.

Of note for this clonotype: Just one base apart from a much larger clone, this may be a read error. The gene calls are TRBV4-1 and TRBJ1-2, with D possibly being TRBD1 (6 bases). Germline V gene data show CDR1 as MGHRA and CDR2 as YSYEKL. V was cut by 6 bases and J by 1 base, with 21 bases left in between. This CDR3 contains 17 residues. CDR3 sequence reads: CASSSSQGSSGNYGYTF. CDR3 DNA: TGCGCCAGCAGTTCATCGCAGGGGAGTTCGGGTAACTATGGCTACACCTTC.

Regarding this clonotype: The CDR3 does not close with the conserved phenylalanine or tryptophan, likely indicating a read error. The chain is built from TRBV12-3 or TRBV12-4 and TRBJ2-1; 9 bases agree with TRBD2. Trimming at V came to 8 bases and at J to 6 bases, leaving 14 bases not matched to a gene. The CDR3 sequence is 16 residues long. The CDR3 loop reads CASSKAGTSNSNEQFL. As DNA, the CDR3 is TGTGCCAGCTCTAAAGCCGGGACTAGCAACAGCAATGAGCAGTTCCTC.

Ten or more counts support this clonotype. The J gene is TRBJ2-2, the V gene TRBV28; TRBD1 might be the D (6 bases). Germline CDR1 reads MDHEN; CDR2 reads SYDVKM. This CDR3 is built from 13 residues. The V end was cut by 6 bases, the J end by 4 bases, with 9 bases between. The CDR3: CASRRTVTGELFF. CDR3 sequence (DNA): TGTGCCAGCAGACGGACAGTCACCGGGGAGCTGTTTTTT. Drawing the rest from reference TRBV28 and TRBJ2-2, the complete variable domain is DVKVTQSSRYLVKRTGEKVFLECVQDMDHENMFWYRQDPGLGLRLIYFSYDVKMKEKGDIPEGYSVSREKKERFSLILESASTNQTSMYLCASRRTVTGELFFGEGSRLTVL.